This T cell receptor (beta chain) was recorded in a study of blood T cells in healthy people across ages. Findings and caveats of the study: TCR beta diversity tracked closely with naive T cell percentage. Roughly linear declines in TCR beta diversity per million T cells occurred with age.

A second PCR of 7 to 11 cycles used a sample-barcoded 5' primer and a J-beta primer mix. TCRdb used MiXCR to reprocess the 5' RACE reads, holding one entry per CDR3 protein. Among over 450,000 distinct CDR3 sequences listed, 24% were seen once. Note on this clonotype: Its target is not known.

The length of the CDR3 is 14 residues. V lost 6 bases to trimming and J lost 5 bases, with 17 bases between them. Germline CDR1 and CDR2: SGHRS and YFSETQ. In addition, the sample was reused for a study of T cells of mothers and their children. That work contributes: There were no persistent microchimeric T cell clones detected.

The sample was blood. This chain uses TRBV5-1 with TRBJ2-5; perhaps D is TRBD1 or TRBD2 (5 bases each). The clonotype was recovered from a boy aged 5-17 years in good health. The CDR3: CASTGDGSTETQYF. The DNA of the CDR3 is TGCGCCAGCACCGGGGACGGTTCTACGGAGACCCAGTACTTC.